This TCR beta chain originates from a study of blood T cell repertoires in COVID-19. Study background: From T cells, B-cell-depleted T cells, or PBMCs came the material, which was cDNA or gDNA.

In germline, CDR1 is KGHSH, CDR2 LQKENI. The CDR3 extends over 13 amino acids. Trimming took off 2 bases at V and 8 bases at J, with 7 bases between the two ends. This clone was seen only once. Assay used: immunoSEQ multiplex PCR; TCRdb lists only in-frame clones, some missing. The sample contains under 350,000 clones, just over 85% of which appear only once. Self-reported history from a screening survey and questionnaire set each donor's cohort. The chain combines TRBV18 with TRBJ2-6, with no clear D. The sample taken for sequencing was PBMCs or T cells enriched from blood (not recorded which). This TCR derives from a woman between 40 and 55 years old with acute COVID-19. CDR3 sequence reads: CASSPGQPNVLTF. The CDR3 coding sequence is TGTGCCAGCTCACCAGGGCAGCCCAACGTCCTGACTTTC.